This TCR beta chain was profiled in a study of blood T cell repertoires in COVID-19. Assay used: immunoSEQ multiplex PCR; TCRdb lists only in-frame clones, some missing. The sample shows fewer than 300,000 clones, about nine tenths of them seen only once. This clone was detected only once. CDR1 and CDR2 (germline): MNHEY, SMNVEV (reference sequence). This CDR3 is 13 amino acids long. V was clipped by 3 bases and J by 6 bases, with 8 bases between them. Sequencing was performed on peripheral blood. The chain is built from TRBV27 and TRBJ2-2; no reliable D call. The clonotype was recovered from a woman aged 30 to 39 with COVID-19, enrolled during active disease. CDR3 sequence reads: CASSFQRSGELFF. The DNA for the CDR3 is TGTGCCAGCAGTTTCCAGCGTTCCGGGGAGCTGTTTTTT.